Listed below are T cell receptor beta chains from one sample, sequenced in a study of OX40 agonist ivuxolimab in advanced cancers. Generated by immunoSEQ multiplex PCR, the TCRdb table keeps only in-frame clones and is missing some. In the table there are approximately 35,000 clones, 70% to 85% of which are singletons. The input for sequencing was CD4+ or CD8+ T cells sorted from blood, taken in a trial of the OX40 agonist ivuxolimab. These TCRs come from an adult with an advanced solid tumor such as melanoma, head and neck, liver or kidney cancer. CDR3s include the opening cysteine and the closing phenylalanine or tryptophan. Size is stated for part of the rows, as once, few or many counts, or as a class when the clone is expanded.

-	TRBJ1-2	TRBV5-6	CASSLTRTSYGYTF
-	TRBJ2-5	TRBV5-1	CASSLGAGGPETQYF
-	TRBJ1-4	TRBV18	CASSPDREKLFF
-	TRBJ2-1	TRBV18	CASSPRQGRLNNEQFF
-	TRBJ1-5	TRBV9	CASSVGVGNQPQHF
-	TRBJ1-1	TRBV27	CASSASTIGGAEAFF
-	TRBJ1-5	TRBV18	CASSPAGDRYQPQHF
few	TRBJ2-5	TRBV28	CASSPGQDKGTQYF
-	TRBJ2-1	TRBV27	CASSFFSEIGEQFF
-	TRBJ1-1	TRBV6-1	CASDSWTMNTEAFF
-	-	TRBV18	CASSPRDRVYEQYF
few	TRBJ1-1	TRBV6-5	CASSSFKTGGIGEAFF
few	TRBJ1-5	TRBV6-1	CANGQGEQPQHF
-	TRBJ1-5	TRBV29-1	CSVVEGGGQPQHF
-	TRBJ2-5	TRBV2	CASSGPWETQYF
-	TRBJ2-2	TRBV9	CASSEYVGTVPTGELFF
-	TRBJ2-5	TRBV18	CASSPAETQYF
-	TRBJ1-2	TRBV5-5	CASSLAYGDYGYTF
once	TRBJ1-6	TRBV30	CASSQDRGNTYNSPLHF
-	TRBJ1-1	TRBV7-9	CASSPRGQGDDTEAFF
once	TRBJ2-7	TRBV7-4	CASSDQGVGVLSEQYF
-	TRBJ2-7	TRBV6-5	CASNRDTGSYEQYF
-	TRBJ2-1	TRBV14	CASSQPRRWGGSNNEQFF
once	TRBJ1-4	TRBV6-5	CASSYRGFDEKLFF
-	TRBJ2-3	TRBV18	CASSPPGLTSTDTQYF
-	TRBJ2-7	TRBV19	CASGEGFEQYF